Following are 28 T cell receptor beta chains from one sample sequenced in a study of blood T cell repertoires in COVID-19. The assay was immunoSEQ multiplex PCR, and TCRdb's table has in-frame clones only and misses some. The data hold 300,000 or so clones, with 85% to 90% observed a single time. Material for sequencing was peripheral blood. These receptors were taken from a woman aged 40 to 50 with acute or convalescent COVID-19.

This clone was observed a single time. V and J are TRBV19 and TRBJ1-2; D is perhaps TRBD1 (6 bases). The CDR3 covers 14 residues. V was pared by 7 bases and J by 5 bases, with 17 bases between. Germline V gene sequence: CDR1 LNHDA, CDR2 SQIVND (reference sequence). In nucleotides, the CDR3 is TGTGCCAGTACTCGGGACACCAACCCATATGGCTACACCTTC. Protein product: CASTRDTNPYGYTF.

The genes are TRBV6-5 and TRBJ2-5; 9 nucleotides align to TRBD2. Germline assignment: CDR1 MNHEY and CDR2 SVGAGI. The CDR3 covers 15 residues. J was trimmed by 2 bases and V by 6 bases; bases with no gene match: 7. The CDR3 sequence is CASRRSSGEQETQYF. In nucleotides, the CDR3 is TGTGCCAGCAGGAGATCTAGCGGGGAACAAGAGACCCAGTACTTC.

In its sample, this clone was seen a few times. The chain is built from TRBV21-1 and TRBJ1-1; the table's D call, TRBD1, has no DNA check behind it. TRBV21-1 is listed as a pseudogene. The CDR3 totals 19 residues. The CDR3 reads CARSKAVYRTANKNTEAFF. CDR3 nucleotide sequence: TGTGCCAGGAGCAAAGCGGTGTATAGGACAGCGAACAAGAACACTGAAGCTTTCTTT.

The chain carries TRBV4-1 and TRBJ2-2; D not resolved. Trimming cost V 3 bases and J 3 bases, with 8 bases left between them. Germline V CDR1 and CDR2: MGHRA, YSYEKL. The CDR3 is made up of 14 amino acids. The CDR3 sequence: CASSQGTDTGELFF. The CDR3 DNA sequence: TGCGCCAGCAGCCAGGGCACGGACACCGGGGAGCTGTTTTTT.

This clone was counted a few times. V usage is TRBV10-2 and J usage is TRBJ1-5; no clear D gene. This CDR3 contains 14 residues. Trimming took off 0 bases at V and 5 bases at J, with 8 bases between the two ends. From germline, CDR1 is WSHSY and CDR2 SAAADI. CDR3 coding DNA: TGCGCCAGCAGTGAGTCGAGTATTTATCAGCCCCAGCATTTT. Protein sequence: CASSESSIYQPQHF.

The chain combines TRBV5-5 with TRBJ1-4; 11 bases agree with TRBD1. The junction had 14 bases not matched to a gene; V was cut back by 0 bases and J by 7 bases. The CDR3 runs to 19 residues. Germline values: CDR1 SGHKS, CDR2 YYEKEE (reference sequence). The CDR3 DNA follows: TGTGCCAGCAGCTTGGTGGCCGAGGACAGGGGGCGAGGTGCTGAAAAACTGTTTTTT. It yields the protein CASSLVAEDRGRGAEKLFF.

The chain has TRBV5-1 and TRBJ1-1; 7 bases agree with TRBD1. This CDR3 has 12 amino acids. CDR1 and CDR2 from the germline V gene are SGHRS and YFSETQ. V shed 2 bases and J 6 bases; nucleotides not matched to a gene: 1. The CDR3 nucleotides are TGCGCCAGCAGCTTAGGGGGCCCTGAAGCTTTCTTT. It encodes CASSLGGPEAFF.

V is TRBV7-6 and J is TRBJ2-5, with TRBD1 identical over 8 bases. Germline V gene sequence: CDR1 SGHVS, CDR2 FNYEAQ. The CDR3 length is 15 residues. Losses at the gene ends were 4 bases for V and 5 bases for J; bases not matched to a gene: 9. CDR3 in DNA: TGTGCCAGCAGCTCCCGGGACAGGACGGGGGAGACCCAGTACTTC. It specifies CASSSRDRTGETQYF.

The V gene is TRBV12-3 or TRBV12-4, the J gene TRBJ1-5; D uncertain. The CDR3 has 13 amino acids. V lost 10 bases and J lost 0, with 10 bases in between. Written as DNA, the CDR3 is TGTGCCACCGCAGGATATAGCAATCAGCCCCAGCATTTT. Amino acid sequence: CATAGYSNQPQHF.

The V and J genes are TRBV12-5 and TRBJ2-2, with TRBD2 matching over 9 bases. Germline CDR1 LGHNT, CDR2 FRNRAP. CDR3 size: 17 residues. With 2 bases clipped from V and 5 bases from J, the junction kept 9 bases outside the gene matches. The CDR3 here is CASGLIAGGPGTGELFF. The DNA for the CDR3 is TGTGCTAGTGGTTTGATCGCGGGGGGGCCCGGAACCGGGGAGCTGTTTTTT.

This chain connects TRBV5-1 to TRBJ2-1; D unresolved. V gave up 4 bases and J gave up 10 bases, with 12 bases separating them. The CDR3 is made up of 12 amino acids. The germline V gene has CDR1 SGHRS and CDR2 YFSETQ. The CDR3 loop reads CASSRFQAEQFF. CDR3 nucleotide sequence: TGCGCCAGCAGCCGTTTCCAGGCCGAGCAGTTCTTC.

The chain recombines TRBV10-2 with TRBJ1-3; D not certain. The CDR3 consists of 13 residues. Germline CDR1 is WSHSY and CDR2 is SAAADI. The V end was cut by 0 bases, the J end by 11 bases, with 11 bases between. The CDR3, as DNA: TGCGCCAGCAGTGAGTCTCGGTCGAGGTCCATATATTTT. The encoded protein is CASSESRSRSIYF.

This chain joins TRBV2 and TRBJ2-7; TRBD1 agrees at 8 bases. CDR1 is SNHLY, CDR2 FYNNEI, per germline. V gave up 4 bases and J gave up 1 base; unmatched junction bases: 6. There are 15 residues in the CDR3. The CDR3 bases are TGTGCCAGCAGTGTCGGGACAGGAGGGTCCTACGAGCAGTACGTC. Translating gives CASSVGTGGSYEQYV.

This clone was seen once. The CDR3 protein is CASSHRGGSFNEQFF. The CDR3 DNA reads TGTGCCAGCAGCCATCGGGGGGGCTCTTTCAATGAGCAGTTCTTC. The V call is TRBV11-3, the J call TRBJ2-1; TRBD2 agrees at 8 bases. The V segment lost 5 bases and the J segment 6 bases; nucleotides outside the gene matches: 9. The CDR3 is 15 residues long. Germline V gives CDR1 SGHNT, CDR2 YENEEA.

The chain is built from TRBV19 and TRBJ2-2; 7 nucleotides align to TRBD1. Germline V gives CDR1 LNHDA, CDR2 SQIVND (reference sequence). V dropped 7 bases and J dropped 4; count of bases not matched to a gene: 15. The CDR3 is made up of 17 amino acids. The CDR3 loop is CASTPHRGTSVTGELFF. The DNA of the CDR3 is TGTGCCAGTACCCCCCACAGGGGAACCTCGGTCACCGGGGAGCTGTTTTTT.

This sequence joins TRBV7-3 and TRBJ2-5, with TRBD2 identical over 8 bases. The CDR3 loop spans 15 amino acids. Per the germline V gene, CDR1 is SGHTA and CDR2 is FQGTGA. V was clipped by 4 bases and J by 3 bases; unmatched bases: 7. The CDR3: CASSSTGGAEETQYF. CDR3 coding DNA: TGTGCCAGCAGCTCCACCGGGGGGGCCGAAGAGACCCAGTACTTC.

The chain joins TRBV15 to TRBJ2-5, with TRBD1 identical over 12 bases. CDR1 is LNHNV and CDR2 is YYDKDF in the germline V gene (reference sequence). This CDR3 contains 20 residues. J was trimmed by 1 base and V by 2 bases; bases with no gene match: 14. The CDR3 region has the DNA TGTGCCACCAGCAGAACCCTACCGGGACAGGGGGCGATTAGCCAAGAGACCCAGTACTTC. The encoded protein is CATSRTLPGQGAISQETQYF.

The chain links TRBV4-1 to TRBJ1-5; 7 bases fit TRBD1. The CDR3 covers 15 residues. Germline CDR1 reads MGHRA; CDR2 reads YSYEKL. The trim removed 4 bases at V and 2 bases at J, leaving 5 bases unmatched. The CDR3 protein is CASSLYRGGNQPQHF. The CDR3 region has the DNA TGCGCCAGCAGCCTATACAGGGGAGGCAATCAGCCCCAGCATTTT.

V is TRBV5-4 and J is TRBJ1-5, with 7 positions matching TRBD1. The CDR3 covers 14 residues. Germline V gene sequence: CDR1 SGHNT, CDR2 YYREEE (reference sequence). Losses at the gene ends were 5 bases for V and 3 bases for J; bases not matched to a gene: 5. This chain's CDR3 is CASSPGTDNQPQHF. CDR3 DNA sequence: TGTGCCAGCAGTCCCGGGACAGACAATCAGCCCCAGCATTTT.

This chain uses TRBV2 with TRBJ1-6; D remains ambiguous. This CDR3 contains 17 residues. V shed 4 bases and J shed 0 bases, with 13 bases lying between them. Germline CDR1 reads SNHLY; CDR2 reads FYNNEI. CDR3 nucleotides: TGTGCCAGCAGTGTAGTCCATGGGAGCTCCTATAATTCACCCCTCCACTTT. Translating gives CASSVVHGSSYNSPLHF.

This chain joins TRBV25-1 and TRBJ2-1; weak D call: TRBD2 (7 bases). CDR3 size: 14 residues. V lost 8 bases to trimming and J lost 3 bases, with 14 bases between them. CDR1 and CDR2 (germline): MGHDK, SYGVNS. Here the CDR3 DNA reads TGTGCCAGCGTCCCGGGGGGCTTCTACAATGAGCAGTTCTTC. Translating gives CASVPGGFYNEQFF.

This clone showed up just once. V usage is TRBV5-1 and J usage is TRBJ2-3; 13 bases align to TRBD2. Germline values: CDR1 SGHRS, CDR2 YFSETQ. Trimming took 0 bases from V and 1 from J; bases not matched to a gene: 2. The CDR3 runs to 17 residues. The CDR3 DNA reads TGCGCCAGCAGCTTGGATGGACTAGCGGGGGGCACAGATACGCAGTATTTT. Translated, it gives CASSLDGLAGGTDTQYF.

The chain combines TRBV6-2 or TRBV6-3 with TRBJ2-7; TRBD1 is a possible D gene (5 bases). Germline CDR1 and CDR2: MNHEY and SVGEGT. V lost 0 bases, J lost 7 bases, and 7 bases lay in between. The CDR3 loop spans 12 amino acids. CDR3 nucleotides: TGTGCCAGCAGTTACTCCGGACATGAGCAGTACGTC. Encoded protein: CASSYSGHEQYV.

The rearrangement uses TRBV9 and TRBJ1-6; 7 positions agree with TRBD1. Germline CDR1 and CDR2: SGDLS and YYNGEE. The V gene end was trimmed by 3 bases and the J gene end by 4 bases; junction bases not matched to a gene: 4. There are 15 residues in the CDR3. The CDR3: CASSAPGQYNSPLHF. In nucleotides, the CDR3 is TGTGCCAGCAGCGCGCCGGGACAGTATAATTCACCCCTCCACTTT.

The chain uses TRBV15 and TRBJ2-1; 11 nucleotides line up with TRBD2. Germline V CDR1 and CDR2: LNHNV, YYDKDF (reference sequence). The CDR3 runs 16 residues. J lost 8 bases, V lost 5 bases, and 11 bases had no gene match. This CDR3 is CATSRDLAGGPHEQFF. CDR3 bases: TGTGCCACCAGCCGCGATTTAGCGGGGGGGCCCCATGAGCAGTTCTTC.

This clone was picked up a small number of times. V usage is TRBV9 and J usage is TRBJ1-1, with 11 bases identical to TRBD1. Germline trimming cut 3 bases from V and 1 base from J; bases unmatched to any gene: 2. From germline, CDR1 is SGDLS and CDR2 YYNGEE. The CDR3 is 15 amino acids. The chain's CDR3 is CASSAGQGANTEAFF. Here the CDR3 DNA reads TGTGCCAGCAGCGCCGGACAGGGGGCGAACACTGAAGCTTTCTTT.

This sequence joins TRBV18 and TRBJ1-2, with TRBD1 matching 12 bases. Germline CDR1 and CDR2: KGHSH and LQKENI. The CDR3 extends over 16 amino acids. J lost 4 bases, V lost 6 bases, and 9 bases had no gene match. The CDR3 DNA follows: TGTGCCAGCTCTCTTTACGGGACAGGGGGCACCTATGGCTACACCTTC. Protein sequence: CASSLYGTGGTYGYTF.

V is TRBV9 and J is TRBJ1-6; the D is unclear. CDR1 SGDLS and CDR2 YYNGEE come from the germline V gene. Trimming took off 0 bases at V and 0 bases at J, with 10 bases between the two ends. This CDR3 is built from 17 residues. The CDR3 spells CASSVGLRSSYNSPLHF. As DNA, the CDR3 is TGTGCCAGCAGCGTAGGCCTGAGGAGCTCCTATAATTCACCCCTCCACTTT.